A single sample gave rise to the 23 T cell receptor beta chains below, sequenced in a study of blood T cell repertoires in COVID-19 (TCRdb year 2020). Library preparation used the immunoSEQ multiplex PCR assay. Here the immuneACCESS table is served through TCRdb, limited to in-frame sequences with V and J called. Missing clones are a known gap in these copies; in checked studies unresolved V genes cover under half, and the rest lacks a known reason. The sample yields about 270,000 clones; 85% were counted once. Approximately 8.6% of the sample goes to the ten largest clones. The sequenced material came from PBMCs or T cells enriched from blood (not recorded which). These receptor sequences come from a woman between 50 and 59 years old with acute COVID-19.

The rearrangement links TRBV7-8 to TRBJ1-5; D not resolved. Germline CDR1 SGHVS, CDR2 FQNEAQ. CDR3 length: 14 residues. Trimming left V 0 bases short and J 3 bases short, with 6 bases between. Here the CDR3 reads CASSLAEFNQPQHF. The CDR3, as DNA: TGTGCCAGCAGCTTAGCGGAGTTCAATCAGCCCCAGCATTTT.

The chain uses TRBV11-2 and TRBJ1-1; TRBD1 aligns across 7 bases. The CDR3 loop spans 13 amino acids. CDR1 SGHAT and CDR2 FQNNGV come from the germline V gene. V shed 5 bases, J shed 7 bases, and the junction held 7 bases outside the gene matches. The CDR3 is CASSQGELGEAFF. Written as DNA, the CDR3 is TGTGCCAGCAGCCAGGGGGAATTGGGTGAAGCTTTCTTT.

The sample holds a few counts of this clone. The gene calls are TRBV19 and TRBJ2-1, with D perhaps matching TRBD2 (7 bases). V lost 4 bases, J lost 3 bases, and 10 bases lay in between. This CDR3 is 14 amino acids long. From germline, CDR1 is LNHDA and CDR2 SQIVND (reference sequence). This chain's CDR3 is CASSKGGDYNEQFF. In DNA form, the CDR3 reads TGTGCCAGTAGTAAGGGGGGGGACTACAATGAGCAGTTCTTC.

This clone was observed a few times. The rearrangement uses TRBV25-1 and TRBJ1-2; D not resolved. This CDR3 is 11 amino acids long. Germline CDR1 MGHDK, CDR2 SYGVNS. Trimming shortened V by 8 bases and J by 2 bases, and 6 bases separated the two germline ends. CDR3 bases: TGTGCCAGCGAGATGAACTATGGCTACACCTTC. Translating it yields CASEMNYGYTF.

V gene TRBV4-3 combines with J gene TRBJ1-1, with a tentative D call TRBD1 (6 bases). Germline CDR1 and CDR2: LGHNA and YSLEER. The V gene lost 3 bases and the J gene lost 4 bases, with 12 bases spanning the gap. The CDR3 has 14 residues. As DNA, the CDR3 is TGCGCCAGCAGCCAGCACAGGGTAGGCACTGAAGCTTTCTTT. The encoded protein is CASSQHRVGTEAFF.

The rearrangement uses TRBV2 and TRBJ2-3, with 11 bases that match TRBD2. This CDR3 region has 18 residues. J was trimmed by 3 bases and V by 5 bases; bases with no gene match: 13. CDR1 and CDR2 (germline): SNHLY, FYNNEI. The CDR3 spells CASSLSGGAWIRTDTQYF. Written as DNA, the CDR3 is TGTGCCAGCAGTCTTAGCGGGGGGGCCTGGATCCGTACAGATACGCAGTATTTT.

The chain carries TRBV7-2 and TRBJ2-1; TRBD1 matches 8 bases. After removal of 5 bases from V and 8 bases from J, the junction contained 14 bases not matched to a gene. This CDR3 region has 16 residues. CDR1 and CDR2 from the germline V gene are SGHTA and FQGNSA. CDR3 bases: TGTGCCAGCAGCCGGAGTTTCGGGACAGGAATTTATGAGCAGTTCTTC. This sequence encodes CASSRSFGTGIYEQFF.

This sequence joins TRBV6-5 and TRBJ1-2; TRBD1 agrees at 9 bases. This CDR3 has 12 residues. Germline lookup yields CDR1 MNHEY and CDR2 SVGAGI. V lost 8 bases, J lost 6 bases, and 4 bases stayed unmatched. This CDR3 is CASLDRGDGYTF. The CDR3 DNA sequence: TGTGCCAGCCTCGACAGGGGGGATGGCTACACCTTC.

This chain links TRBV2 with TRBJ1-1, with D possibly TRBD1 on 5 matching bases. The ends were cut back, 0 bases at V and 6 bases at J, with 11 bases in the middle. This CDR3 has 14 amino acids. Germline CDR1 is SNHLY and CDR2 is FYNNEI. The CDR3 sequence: CASSEAGGRAEAFF. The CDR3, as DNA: TGTGCCAGCAGTGAAGCGGGGGGACGGGCTGAAGCTTTCTTT.

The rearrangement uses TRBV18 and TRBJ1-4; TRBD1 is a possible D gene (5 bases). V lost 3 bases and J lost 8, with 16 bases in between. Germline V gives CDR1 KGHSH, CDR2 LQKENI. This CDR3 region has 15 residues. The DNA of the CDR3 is TGTGCCAGCTCACCTGGGGCAGGCGGTGGAGAAAAACTGTTTTTT. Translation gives CASSPGAGGGEKLFF. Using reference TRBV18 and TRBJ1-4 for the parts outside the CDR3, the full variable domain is NAGVMQNPRHLVRRRGQEARLRCSPMKGHSHVYWYRQLPEEGLKFMVYLQKENIIDESGMPKERFSAEFPKEGPSILRIQQVVRGDSAAYFCASSPGAGGGEKLFFGSGTQLSVL.

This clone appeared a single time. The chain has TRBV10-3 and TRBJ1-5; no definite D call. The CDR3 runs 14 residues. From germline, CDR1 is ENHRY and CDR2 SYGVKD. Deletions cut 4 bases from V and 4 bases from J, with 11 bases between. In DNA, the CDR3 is TGTGCCATCAGTGGCGGGATTCCTAATCAGCCCCAGCATTTT. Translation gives CAISGGIPNQPQHF.

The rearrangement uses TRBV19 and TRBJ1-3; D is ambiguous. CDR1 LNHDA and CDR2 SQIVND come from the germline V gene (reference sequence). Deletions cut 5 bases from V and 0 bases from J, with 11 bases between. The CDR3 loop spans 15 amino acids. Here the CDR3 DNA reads TGTGCCAGTAGTGCGATACTCTACTCTGGAAACACCATATATTTT. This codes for CASSAILYSGNTIYF.

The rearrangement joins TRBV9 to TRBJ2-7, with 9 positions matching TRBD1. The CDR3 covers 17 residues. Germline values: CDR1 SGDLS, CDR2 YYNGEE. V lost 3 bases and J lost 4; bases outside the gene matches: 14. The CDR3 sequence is CASSAGFGGQGRYEQYF. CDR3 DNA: TGTGCCAGCAGCGCGGGTTTCGGGGGACAGGGAAGGTACGAGCAGTACTTC.

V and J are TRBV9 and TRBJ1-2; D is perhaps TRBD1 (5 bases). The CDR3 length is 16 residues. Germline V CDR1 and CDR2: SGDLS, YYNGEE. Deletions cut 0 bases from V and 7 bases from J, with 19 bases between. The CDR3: CASSVGSEARGFGYTF. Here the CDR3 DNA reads TGTGCCAGCAGCGTAGGTTCCGAGGCAAGGGGTTTTGGCTACACCTTC.

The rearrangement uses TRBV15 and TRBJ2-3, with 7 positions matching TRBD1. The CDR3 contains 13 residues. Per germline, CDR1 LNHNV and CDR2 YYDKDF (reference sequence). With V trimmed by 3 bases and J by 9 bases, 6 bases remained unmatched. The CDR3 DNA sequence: TGTGCCACCAGCAGGCCCGACAGGGACACGCAGTATTTT. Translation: CATSRPDRDTQYF.

Here the CDR3 reads CASSLIGAGARTDTQYF. Written as DNA, the CDR3 is TGTGCCAGCAGCTTAATAGGTGCGGGGGCCCGCACAGATACGCAGTATTTT. The gene calls are TRBV11-2 and TRBJ2-3; D perhaps matches TRBD2 (7 bases). The CDR3 spans 17 residues. Trimming pared 2 bases from V and 1 base from J, leaving 16 bases between. Germline CDR1 is SGHAT and CDR2 is FQNNGV.

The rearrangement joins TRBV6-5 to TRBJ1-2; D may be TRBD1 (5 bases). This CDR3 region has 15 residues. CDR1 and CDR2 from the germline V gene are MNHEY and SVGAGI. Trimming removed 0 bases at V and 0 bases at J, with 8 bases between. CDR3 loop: CASSYSWTPNYGYTF. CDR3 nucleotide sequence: TGTGCCAGCAGTTACTCCTGGACACCTAACTATGGCTACACCTTC.

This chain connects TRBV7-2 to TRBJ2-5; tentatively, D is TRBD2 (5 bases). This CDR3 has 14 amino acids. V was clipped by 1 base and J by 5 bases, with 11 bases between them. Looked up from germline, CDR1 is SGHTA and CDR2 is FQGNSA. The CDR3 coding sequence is TGTGCCAGCAGCTTAGATAGCGTTGGGGAGACCCAGTACTTC. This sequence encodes CASSLDSVGETQYF.

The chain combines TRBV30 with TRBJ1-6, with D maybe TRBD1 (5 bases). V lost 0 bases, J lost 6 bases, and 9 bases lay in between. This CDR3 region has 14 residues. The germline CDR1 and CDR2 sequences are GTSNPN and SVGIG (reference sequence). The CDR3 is CAWSVEGFNSPLHF. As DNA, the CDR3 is TGTGCCTGGAGTGTGGAGGGGTTTAATTCACCCCTCCACTTT.

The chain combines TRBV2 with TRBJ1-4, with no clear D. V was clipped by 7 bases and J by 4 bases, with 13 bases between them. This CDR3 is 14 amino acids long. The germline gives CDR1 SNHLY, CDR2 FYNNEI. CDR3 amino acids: CASNVAGGNEKLFF. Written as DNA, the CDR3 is TGTGCCAGCAACGTCGCCGGTGGTAATGAAAAACTGTTTTTT.

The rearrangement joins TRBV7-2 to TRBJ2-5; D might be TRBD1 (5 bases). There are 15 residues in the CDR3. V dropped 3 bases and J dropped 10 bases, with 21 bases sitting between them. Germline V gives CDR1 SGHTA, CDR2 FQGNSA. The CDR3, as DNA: TGTGCCAGCAGCTTGACAGAAGAACCAAGAGTTGTCCAGTACTTC. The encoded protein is CASSLTEEPRVVQYF.

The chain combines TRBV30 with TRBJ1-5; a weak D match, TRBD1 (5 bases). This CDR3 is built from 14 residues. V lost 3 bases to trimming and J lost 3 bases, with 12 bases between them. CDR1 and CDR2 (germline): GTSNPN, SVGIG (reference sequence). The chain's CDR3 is CAWSLDSLNQPQHF. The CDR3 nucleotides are TGTGCCTGGAGCCTCGACAGTCTCAATCAGCCCCAGCATTTT.

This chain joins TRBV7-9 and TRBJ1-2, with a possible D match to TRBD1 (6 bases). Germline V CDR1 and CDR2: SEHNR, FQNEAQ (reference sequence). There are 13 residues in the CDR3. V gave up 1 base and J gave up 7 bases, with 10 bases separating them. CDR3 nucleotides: TGTGCCAGCAGCTTAGAAGAGGGGGTTGGCTACACCTTC. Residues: CASSLEEGVGYTF. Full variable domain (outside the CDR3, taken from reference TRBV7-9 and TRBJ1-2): DTGVSQNPRHKITKRGQNVTFRCDPISEHNRLYWYRQTLGQGPEFLTYFQNEAQLEKSRLLSDRFSAERPKGSFSTLEIQRTEQGDSAMYLCASSLEEGVGYTFGSGTRLTVV.